The 14 T cell receptor beta chains presented below share a single source sample, sequenced in a study of blood T cell repertoires in COVID-19. Measured with immunoSEQ multiplex PCR; TCRdb has only the in-frame clones, and not every one. The sample includes 94,000 or so clones, approximately 86% of them seen just once. Sequenced material: peripheral blood. Receptor source: a woman between 70 and 85 years old with acute or convalescent COVID-19.

The J gene is TRBJ2-1, the V gene TRBV7-9; 10 bases are shared with TRBD2. The ends lost 4 bases at V and 7 bases at J; junction bases unmatched: 7. Germline loops: CDR1 SEHNR, CDR2 FQNEAQ (reference sequence). The CDR3 is 15 amino acids. The chain's CDR3 is CASSSEEREGNEQFF. The CDR3 DNA reads as TGTGCCAGCAGCTCCGAAGAGCGGGAGGGTAATGAGCAGTTCTTC.

J is TRBJ1-5 and V is TRBV7-9; D gene uncertain. CDR1 and CDR2 from the germline V gene are SEHNR and FQNEAQ (reference sequence). Trimming removed 1 base at V and 3 bases at J, with 10 bases between. This CDR3 is built from 15 residues. CDR3 residues: CASSLGGLDNQPQHF. DNA for the CDR3: TGTGCCAGCAGCTTAGGAGGTCTGGACAATCAGCCCCAGCATTTT.

The chain couples TRBV5-4 to TRBJ2-3, with TRBD2 as a possible D gene (6 bases). Germline CDR1 reads SGHNT; CDR2 reads YYREEE (reference sequence). CDR3 length: 14 residues. Between the trimmed V and J ends, which lost 9 bases and 0 bases, there was a span of 14 bases. The CDR3 reads CATSGAASTDTQYF. The CDR3, as DNA: TGTGCCACCTCGGGAGCAGCTAGCACAGATACGCAGTATTTT.

The chain has TRBV27 and TRBJ1-5, with 10 bases identical to TRBD1. Germline assignment: CDR1 MNHEY and CDR2 SMNVEV (reference sequence). V was clipped by 4 bases and J by 3 bases; unmatched bases: 6. The CDR3 is made up of 16 amino acids. CDR3: CASSSRTGGLNQPQHF. The DNA of the CDR3 is TGTGCCAGCAGTTCGCGGACAGGGGGACTCAATCAGCCCCAGCATTTT.

This CDR3 reads CASSLDLTGIYGYTF. The CDR3 DNA sequence: TGTGCCAGCAGCTTAGACCTGACAGGGATCTATGGCTACACCTTC. V is TRBV11-2 and J is TRBJ1-2, with 7 bases that match TRBD1. Germline CDR1 SGHAT, CDR2 FQNNGV. The J segment lost 4 bases and the V segment lost 0 bases, leaving 5 bases of the junction unmatched. This CDR3 has 15 amino acids.

CDR3 sequence reads: CASSGARGGPYEQFF. The CDR3 bases are TGTGCCAGCAGCGGGGCGCGGGGGGGCCCATATGAGCAGTTCTTC. This sequence joins TRBV9 and TRBJ2-1; 9 bases line up with TRBD2. Per germline, CDR1 SGDLS and CDR2 YYNGEE. With 3 bases clipped from V and 8 bases from J, the junction kept 9 bases outside the gene matches. The CDR3 sequence is 15 residues long.

V usage is TRBV7-9 and J usage is TRBJ2-1; no firm D call. Germline CDR1 and CDR2: SEHNR and FQNEAQ (reference sequence). The CDR3 runs 13 residues. Between the trimmed V and J ends, which lost 5 bases and 4 bases, there was a span of 9 bases. The chain's CDR3 is CASSPWQYNEQFF. For the CDR3, the DNA is TGTGCCAGCAGCCCTTGGCAATACAATGAGCAGTTCTTC.

V gene TRBV4-2 combines with J gene TRBJ2-1; TRBD1 agrees at 10 bases. Trimming cost V 2 bases and J 5 bases; bases outside gene matches: 6. The germline V gene encodes CDR1 LGHNA and CDR2 YNFKEQ. CDR3 length: 16 amino acids. The CDR3 coding sequence is TGTGCCAGCAGCCAACCCGGGACAGGGGTTCACAATGAGCAGTTCTTC. As protein: CASSQPGTGVHNEQFF.

The chain carries TRBV5-1 and TRBJ1-4, with D perhaps TRBD1 (6 bases). The CDR3 is 16 residues long. V lost 3 bases to trimming and J lost 5 bases, with 17 bases between them. Germline loops: CDR1 SGHRS, CDR2 YFSETQ. The CDR3 loop is CASSSQGQPTNEKLFF. The CDR3 DNA follows: TGCGCCAGCAGCTCTCAAGGACAGCCGACAAATGAAAAACTGTTTTTT. Variable domain in full (rest from reference TRBV5-1 and TRBJ1-4): KAGVTQTPRYLIKTRGQQVTLSCSPISGHRSVSWYQQTPGQGLQFLFEYFSETQRNKGNFPGRFSGRQFSNSRSEMNVSTLELGDSALYLCASSSQGQPTNEKLFFGSGTQLSVL.

V is TRBV18 and J is TRBJ1-1; D remains ambiguous. V was pared by 3 bases and J by 1 base, with 6 bases between. This CDR3 comprises 13 residues. Germline CDR1 and CDR2: KGHSH and LQKENI. The CDR3 region has the DNA TGTGCCAGCTCACCCACCAGGAACACTGAAGCTTTCTTT. Its protein is CASSPTRNTEAFF.

This clone was observed a few times. The chain carries TRBV28 and TRBJ1-6; 8 nucleotides match TRBD1. The CDR3 sequence is 15 residues long. The germline V gene encodes CDR1 MDHEN and CDR2 SYDVKM. Germline trimming cut 6 bases from V and 7 bases from J; bases unmatched to any gene: 8. CDR3 amino acids: CASSLQGAGNSPLHF. CDR3 nucleotides: TGTGCCAGCAGCCTGCAGGGGGCCGGAAATTCACCCCTCCACTTT.

This chain joins TRBV9 and TRBJ1-1; a weak D match, TRBD1 (6 bases). The germline V gene has CDR1 SGDLS and CDR2 YYNGEE. The CDR3 length is 17 residues. The V end lost 0 bases, the J end lost 0 bases, and 15 bases lay between the germline ends. CDR3 in amino acids: CASSVALDRPMNTEAFF. CDR3 in DNA: TGTGCCAGCAGCGTAGCCCTGGACAGACCCATGAACACTGAAGCTTTCTTT.

The CDR3 protein is CASSQRTSGRAAQYF. The CDR3 bases are TGTGCCAGCAGCCAACGGACTAGCGGGAGGGCCGCGCAGTACTTC. This chain connects TRBV3-1 (or the pseudogene TRBV3-2) to TRBJ2-7; 15 nucleotides agree with TRBD2. This CDR3 is built from 15 residues. CDR1 and CDR2 (germline): LGHDT, YNNKEL (reference sequence). The J segment lost 9 bases and the V segment lost 2 bases, leaving 5 bases of the junction unmatched.

V usage is TRBV20-1 and J usage is TRBJ2-3; TRBD2 aligns across 9 bases. CDR1 and CDR2 from the germline V gene are DFQATT and SNEGSKA (reference sequence). V lost 3 bases to trimming and J lost 2 bases; unmatched junction nucleotides: 9. The CDR3 contains 16 residues. The CDR3: CSASRASGTSTDTQYF. The CDR3 nucleotides are TGCAGTGCTAGTCGGGCTAGCGGGACCTCCACAGATACGCAGTATTTT.